The next 2 T cell receptor beta chains were all read from a single sample in a study of identical twins. Each CDR3 protein is one row after TCRdb ran MiXCR on the 5' RACE reads. The sample contains approximately 280,000 distinct CDR3 sequences, more than 6.5% of which appear only once. This sample was shared with a second study, whose subject was yellow fever vaccine responses in identical twins.

The sequencing sample was made of memory (CD45RO+) T cells sorted from blood. The origin of the receptors is a woman under 30 in good health.

The chain has TRBV12-3 or TRBV12-4 and TRBJ2-1; the match to TRBD2 covers 10 bases. This CDR3 region has 19 residues. With 11 bases clipped from V and 9 bases from J, the junction kept 28 bases outside the gene matches. The CDR3 DNA reads TGTGCCTGCTGTTCTGAGACAGGCGGGACTAGCGCCCTCATGGGTGAGCAGTTCTTC. As protein: CACCSETGGTSALMGEQFF.

Remarks on this clonotype: A read error is possible here, since a much larger clone lies one base away. The V call is TRBV5-1, the J call TRBJ2-5; D is unresolved. Per the germline V gene, CDR1 is SGHRS and CDR2 is YFSETQ. The CDR3 is 15 residues long. V dropped 2 bases and J dropped 1 base, with 12 bases sitting between them. CDR3 DNA sequence: TGCGCCAGCAGCTTTCCGAGGAGCTCCCAAGAGACCCAGTACTTC. Encoded protein: CASSFPRSSQETQYF.